A selection of T cell receptor beta chains follows, all from one sample in a study of STAT5B mutations in CD4+ large granular lymphocyte leukemia. Data came from immunoSEQ multiplex PCR; TCRdb stores just in-frame clones and leaves some out. Among approximately 30,000 clones listed, under 80% were seen once. The source material was CD4+ T cells from blood buffy coats. These receptor sequences come from a human donor in good health. Each CDR3 is given with its conserved first and last residue. Fields, in order: V gene, clone size, J gene, D gene, CDR3 protein, CDR3 DNA. A D gene is named only where the DNA matches it firmly. Clone sizes are given selectively: once, few, many, or a class where the clone is expanded.

v_gene: TRBV6-5; abundance: .; j_gene: TRBJ1-5; d_gene: .; CDR3aa: CASSYEVAQPQHF; CDR3nt: TGTGCCAGCAGTTACGAGGTCGCACAGCCCCAGCATTTT
v_gene: TRBV5-1; abundance: .; j_gene: TRBJ2-2; d_gene: .; CDR3aa: CASSYGTLNTGELFF; CDR3nt: TGCGCCAGCAGCTACGGGACACTGAACACCGGGGAGCTGTTTTTT
v_gene: TRBV9; abundance: .; j_gene: TRBJ2-5; d_gene: .; CDR3aa: CASSTRGRVEETQYF; CDR3nt: TGTGCCAGCAGCACTAGGGGGAGGGTTGAAGAGACCCAGTACTTC
v_gene: TRBV6-4; abundance: .; j_gene: TRBJ2-1; d_gene: TRBD2; CDR3aa: CASSEREGTLGNEQFF; CDR3nt: TGTGCCAGCAGTGAAAGGGAGGGGACTTTGGGTAATGAGCAGTTCTTC
v_gene: TRBV10-3; abundance: .; j_gene: TRBJ1-1; d_gene: TRBD1; CDR3aa: CAISATGGEGGTEAFF; CDR3nt: TGTGCCATCAGTGCGACAGGGGGCGAGGGGGGTACTGAAGCTTTCTTT
v_gene: TRBV2; abundance: .; j_gene: TRBJ2-1; d_gene: TRBD1; CDR3aa: CASSVGTEYNEQFF; CDR3nt: TGTGCCAGCAGTGTTGGGACAGAGTACAATGAGCAGTTCTTC
v_gene: TRBV5-1; abundance: .; j_gene: TRBJ2-7; d_gene: TRBD1; CDR3aa: CASSVGQGSYYEQYF; CDR3nt: TGCGCCAGCAGCGTTGGACAGGGGAGTTACTACGAGCAGTACTTC
v_gene: TRBV7-6; abundance: .; j_gene: TRBJ2-3; d_gene: TRBD2; CDR3aa: CASSLSGTSGSRDTQYF; CDR3nt: TGTGCCAGCAGCTTAAGTGGGACTAGCGGGAGTAGAGATACGCAGTATTTT
v_gene: TRBV2; abundance: .; j_gene: TRBJ1-1; d_gene: .; CDR3aa: CASKFTVNTEAFF; CDR3nt: TGTGCCAGCAAATTTACAGTGAACACTGAAGCTTTCTTT
v_gene: TRBV19; abundance: .; j_gene: TRBJ1-5; d_gene: .; CDR3aa: CASSTRGNDQPQHF; CDR3nt: TGTGCCAGTAGTACTAGAGGGAACGATCAGCCCCAGCATTTT
v_gene: TRBV7-8; abundance: .; j_gene: TRBJ2-7; d_gene: .; CDR3aa: CASSSTGEGHGSYEQYF; CDR3nt: TGTGCCAGCAGCTCAACCGGAGAGGGGCACGGCTCCTACGAGCAGTACTTC
v_gene: TRBV7-9; abundance: .; j_gene: TRBJ1-1; d_gene: .; CDR3aa: CASSYRNTEAFF; CDR3nt: TGTGCCAGCAGCTACCGAAACACTGAAGCTTTCTTT
v_gene: TRBV7-6; abundance: .; j_gene: TRBJ1-1; d_gene: .; CDR3aa: CASRSSPGDTEAFF; CDR3nt: TGTGCCAGCAGATCCAGCCCGGGGGACACTGAAGCTTTCTTT
v_gene: TRBV12-2; abundance: .; j_gene: TRBJ2-5; d_gene: .; CDR3aa: CASRPNGETQYF; CDR3nt: TGTGCAAGTCGCCCTAACGGGGAGACCCAGTACTTC
v_gene: TRBV18; abundance: few; j_gene: TRBJ1-5; d_gene: .; CDR3aa: CASSPPAEPQHF; CDR3nt: TGTGCCAGCTCACCACCCGCTGAGCCCCAGCATTTT
v_gene: TRBV7-2; abundance: once; j_gene: TRBJ2-3; d_gene: TRBD1; CDR3aa: CASSFQGATDTQYF; CDR3nt: TGTGCCAGCAGTTTTCAGGGGGCCACAGATACGCAGTATTTT
v_gene: TRBV6-6; abundance: .; j_gene: TRBJ1-4; d_gene: .; CDR3aa: CASSANQRTRFEKLFF; CDR3nt: TGTGCCAGCAGCGCAAACCAGAGGACCCGATTCGAAAAACTGTTTTTT
v_gene: TRBV4-3; abundance: .; j_gene: TRBJ1-1; d_gene: .; CDR3aa: CASSQESGRNTEAFF; CDR3nt: TGCGCCAGCAGCCAAGAGTCAGGGAGGAACACTGAAGCTTTCTTT
v_gene: TRBV18; abundance: once; j_gene: TRBJ2-2; d_gene: .; CDR3aa: CASSPRQVDTGELFF; CDR3nt: TGTGCCAGCTCACCACGACAGGTGGACACCGGGGAGCTGTTTTTT
v_gene: TRBV27; abundance: .; j_gene: TRBJ2-1; d_gene: .; CDR3aa: CASRRSGPGNNEQFF; CDR3nt: TGTGCCAGCAGACGATCGGGACCGGGCAACAATGAGCAGTTCTTC
v_gene: TRBV7-9; abundance: .; j_gene: TRBJ2-1; d_gene: .; CDR3aa: CASSFAGGGNEQFF; CDR3nt: TGTGCCAGCAGCTTTGCCGGAGGGGGCAATGAGCAGTTCTTC
v_gene: TRBV4-3; abundance: .; j_gene: TRBJ1-3; d_gene: TRBD1; CDR3aa: CASSQEQGSVNTIYF; CDR3nt: TGCGCCAGCAGCCAAGAACAGGGGTCGGTAAACACCATATATTTT
v_gene: TRBV30; abundance: .; j_gene: TRBJ1-3; d_gene: .; CDR3aa: CAWSVGGPGNTIYF; CDR3nt: TGTGCCTGGAGTGTCGGCGGACCTGGAAACACCATATATTTT
v_gene: TRBV5-4; abundance: .; j_gene: TRBJ2-7; d_gene: .; CDR3aa: CASSLSLAGSYEQYF; CDR3nt: TGTGCCAGCAGCTTGTCGTTGGCGGGATCCTACGAGCAGTACTTC
v_gene: TRBV5-6; abundance: few; j_gene: TRBJ1-5; d_gene: .; CDR3aa: CASSFGPGGPQHF; CDR3nt: TGTGCCAGCAGCTTTGGCCCGGGAGGGCCCCAGCATTTT
v_gene: TRBV5-1; abundance: .; j_gene: TRBJ1-4; d_gene: .; CDR3aa: CASSPRALAEKLFF; CDR3nt: TGCGCCAGCAGTCCACGGGCTTTAGCTGAAAAACTGTTTTTT
v_gene: TRBV27; abundance: .; j_gene: TRBJ2-1; d_gene: .; CDR3aa: CASSPRLLEYNEQFF; CDR3nt: TGTGCCAGCAGTCCAAGACTTCTAGAGTACAATGAGCAGTTCTTC
v_gene: TRBV29-1; abundance: .; j_gene: TRBJ2-3; d_gene: TRBD2; CDR3aa: CSVRTGLAGESQYF; CDR3nt: TGCAGCGTTCGGACGGGACTAGCGGGAGAATCGCAGTATTTT
v_gene: TRBV14; abundance: few; j_gene: TRBJ1-4; d_gene: .; CDR3aa: CASSQAGRVFNEKLFF; CDR3nt: TGTGCCAGCAGCCAAGCTGGGAGGGTCTTCAATGAAAAACTGTTTTTT
v_gene: TRBV11-2; abundance: .; j_gene: TRBJ1-3; d_gene: .; CDR3aa: CASSDRLGSGNTIYF; CDR3nt: TGTGCCAGCAGCGATCGGTTAGGGTCTGGAAACACCATATATTTT
v_gene: TRBV28; abundance: .; j_gene: TRBJ2-3; d_gene: .; CDR3aa: CASRKTGPKTDTQYF; CDR3nt: TGTGCCAGCAGGAAGACAGGACCTAAAACAGATACGCAGTATTTT
v_gene: TRBV4-1; abundance: .; j_gene: TRBJ2-2; d_gene: TRBD2; CDR3aa: CASSQQAGVGELFF; CDR3nt: TGCGCCAGCAGCCAACAAGCGGGAGTCGGGGAGCTGTTTTTT
v_gene: TRBV7-8; abundance: .; j_gene: TRBJ2-7; d_gene: .; CDR3aa: CASSLGAVSSYEQYF; CDR3nt: TGTGCCAGCAGCCTTGGGGCGGTGAGCTCCTACGAGCAGTACTTC
v_gene: TRBV4-2; abundance: .; j_gene: TRBJ1-3; d_gene: TRBD1; CDR3aa: CASSQLVSDRGPGNTIYF; CDR3nt: TGTGCCAGCAGCCAACTGGTATCCGACAGGGGGCCTGGAAACACCATATATTTT
v_gene: TRBV15; abundance: .; j_gene: TRBJ2-2; d_gene: .; CDR3aa: CATSRDKKSRELFF; CDR3nt: TGTGCCACCAGCAGAGATAAGAAGTCCAGGGAGCTGTTTTTT
v_gene: TRBV27; abundance: .; j_gene: TRBJ2-2; d_gene: .; CDR3aa: CASSLSSIGRGELFF; CDR3nt: TGTGCCAGCAGTTTATCGTCCATAGGGAGGGGGGAGCTGTTTTTT
v_gene: TRBV7-8; abundance: few; j_gene: TRBJ1-1; d_gene: .; CDR3aa: CASSPVGTNTEAFF; CDR3nt: TGTGCCAGCAGCCCAGTGGGTACGAACACTGAAGCTTTCTTT
v_gene: TRBV15; abundance: .; j_gene: TRBJ2-1; d_gene: .; CDR3aa: CATSRDRGLGSSYNEQFF; CDR3nt: TGTGCCACCAGCAGAGATCGAGGGCTCGGGAGTTCCTACAATGAGCAGTTCTTC
v_gene: TRBV27; abundance: .; j_gene: TRBJ1-5; d_gene: TRBD1; CDR3aa: CASSPGRTGKNQPQHF; CDR3nt: TGTGCCAGCAGCCCCGGCCGGACAGGAAAAAATCAGCCCCAGCATTTT
v_gene: TRBV19; abundance: .; j_gene: TRBJ2-7; d_gene: .; CDR3aa: CASSSVGGSYEQYF; CDR3nt: TGTGCCAGTAGTAGTGTAGGGGGCTCCTACGAGCAGTACTTC
v_gene: TRBV18; abundance: .; j_gene: TRBJ1-2; d_gene: TRBD1; CDR3aa: CASSPPTTGSYGYTF; CDR3nt: TGTGCCAGCTCACCACCGACGACAGGGTCCTATGGCTACACCTTC
v_gene: TRBV7-9; abundance: .; j_gene: TRBJ2-3; d_gene: TRBD1; CDR3aa: CASSYRGIATDTQYF; CDR3nt: TGTGCCAGCAGTTACAGGGGAATAGCGACAGATACGCAGTATTTT
v_gene: TRBV30; abundance: .; j_gene: TRBJ1-1; d_gene: .; CDR3aa: CAWSVSRGANTEAFF; CDR3nt: TGTGCCTGGAGTGTATCCCGGGGGGCGAACACTGAAGCTTTCTTT